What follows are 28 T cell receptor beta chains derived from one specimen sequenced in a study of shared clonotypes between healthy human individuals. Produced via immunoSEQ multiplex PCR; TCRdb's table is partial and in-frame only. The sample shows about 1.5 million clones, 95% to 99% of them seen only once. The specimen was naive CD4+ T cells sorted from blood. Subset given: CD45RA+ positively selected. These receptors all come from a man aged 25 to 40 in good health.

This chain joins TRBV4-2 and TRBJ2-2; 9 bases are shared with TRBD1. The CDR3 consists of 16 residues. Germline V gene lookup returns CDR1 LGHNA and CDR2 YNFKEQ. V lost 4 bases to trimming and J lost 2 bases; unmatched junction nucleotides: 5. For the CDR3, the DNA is TGTGCCAGCAGCCTTGACAGGGGGGTTAACACCGGGGAGCTGTTTTTT. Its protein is CASSLDRGVNTGELFF.

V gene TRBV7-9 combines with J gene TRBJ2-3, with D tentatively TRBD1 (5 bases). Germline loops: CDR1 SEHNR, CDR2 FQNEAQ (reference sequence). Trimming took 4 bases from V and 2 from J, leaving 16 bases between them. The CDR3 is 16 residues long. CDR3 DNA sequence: TGTGCCAGCAGCTCCAACAGGTACAATCCCACAGATACGCAGTATTTT. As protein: CASSSNRYNPTDTQYF.

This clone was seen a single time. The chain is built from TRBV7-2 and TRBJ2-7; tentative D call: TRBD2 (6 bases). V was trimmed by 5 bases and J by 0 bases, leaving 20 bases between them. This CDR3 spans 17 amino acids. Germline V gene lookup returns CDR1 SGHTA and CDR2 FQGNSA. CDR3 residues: CASSHAEGGSFSYEQYF. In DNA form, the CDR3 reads TGTGCCAGCAGCCACGCCGAGGGAGGTTCATTCTCCTACGAGCAGTACTTC.

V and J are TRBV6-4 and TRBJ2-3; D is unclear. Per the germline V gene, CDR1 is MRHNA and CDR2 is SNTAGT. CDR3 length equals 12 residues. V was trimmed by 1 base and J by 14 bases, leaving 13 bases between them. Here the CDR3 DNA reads TGTGCCAGCAGTGACTGGTTGGGTAGTGTGTATTTT. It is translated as CASSDWLGSVYF.

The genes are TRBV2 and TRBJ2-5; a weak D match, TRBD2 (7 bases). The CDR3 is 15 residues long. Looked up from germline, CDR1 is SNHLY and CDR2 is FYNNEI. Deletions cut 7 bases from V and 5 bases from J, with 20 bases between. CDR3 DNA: TGTGCCAGCACCCGTCGGGGGGCAGGGGAGGAGACCCAGTACTTC. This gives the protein CASTRRGAGEETQYF.

The CDR3 sequence is CAWILAGASYNEQFF. In nucleotides, the CDR3 is TGTGCCTGGATACTAGCGGGAGCCTCTTACAATGAGCAGTTCTTC. V gene TRBV30 combines with J gene TRBJ2-1, with 11 nucleotides matching TRBD2. There are 15 residues in the CDR3. V shed 4 bases, J shed 4 bases, and the junction held 6 bases outside the gene matches. Looked up from germline, CDR1 is GTSNPN and CDR2 is SVGIG (reference sequence).

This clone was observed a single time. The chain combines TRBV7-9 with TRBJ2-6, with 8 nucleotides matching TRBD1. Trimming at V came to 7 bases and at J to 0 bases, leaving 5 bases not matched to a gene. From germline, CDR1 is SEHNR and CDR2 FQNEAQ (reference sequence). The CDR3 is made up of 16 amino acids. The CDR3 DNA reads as TGTGCCAGCAACCCGACAGGGGCCTCTGGGGCCAACGTCCTGACTTTC. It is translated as CASNPTGASGANVLTF.

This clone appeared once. CDR3 nucleotides: TGTGCCAGCAGCTTAGATTTCGGGAGCTACAATGAGCAGTTCTTC. Translation: CASSLDFGSYNEQFF. V is TRBV7-4 and J is TRBJ2-1, with D possibly being TRBD2 (6 bases). Germline V CDR1 and CDR2: SGHVT, SQSDAQ. The CDR3 is 15 amino acids. Trimming took off 1 base at V and 3 bases at J, with 10 bases between the two ends.

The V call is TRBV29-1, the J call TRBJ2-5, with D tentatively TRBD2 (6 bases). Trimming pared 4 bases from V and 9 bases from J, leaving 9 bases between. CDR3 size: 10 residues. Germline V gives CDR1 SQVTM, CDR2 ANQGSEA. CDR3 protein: CSVAGTPQYF. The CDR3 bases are TGCAGCGTTGCGGGGACTCCCCAGTACTTC. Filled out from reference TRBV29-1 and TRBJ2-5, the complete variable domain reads SAVISQKPSRDICQRGTSLTIQCQVDSQVTMMFWYRQQPGQSLTLIATANQGSEATYESGFVIDKFPISRPNLTFSTLTVSNMSPEDSSIYLCSVAGTPQYFGPGTRLLVL.

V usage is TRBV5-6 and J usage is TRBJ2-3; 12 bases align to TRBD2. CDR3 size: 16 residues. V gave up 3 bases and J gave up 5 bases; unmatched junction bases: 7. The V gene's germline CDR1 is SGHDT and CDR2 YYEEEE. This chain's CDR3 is CASSSRLAGERDTQYF. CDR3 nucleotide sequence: TGTGCCAGCAGCTCGAGACTAGCGGGAGAACGAGATACGCAGTATTTT.

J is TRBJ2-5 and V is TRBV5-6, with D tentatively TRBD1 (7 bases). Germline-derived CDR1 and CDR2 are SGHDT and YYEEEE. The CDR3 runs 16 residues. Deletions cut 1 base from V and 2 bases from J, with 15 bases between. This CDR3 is CASSLLGGGDQETQYF. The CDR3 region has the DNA TGTGCCAGCAGCTTGTTAGGGGGCGGGGATCAAGAGACCCAGTACTTC.

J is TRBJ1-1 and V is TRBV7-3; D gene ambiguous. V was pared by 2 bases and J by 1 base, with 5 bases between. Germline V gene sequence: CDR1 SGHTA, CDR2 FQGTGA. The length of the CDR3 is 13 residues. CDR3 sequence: CASSLWENTEAFF. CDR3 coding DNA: TGTGCCAGCAGCTTATGGGAGAACACTGAAGCTTTCTTT.

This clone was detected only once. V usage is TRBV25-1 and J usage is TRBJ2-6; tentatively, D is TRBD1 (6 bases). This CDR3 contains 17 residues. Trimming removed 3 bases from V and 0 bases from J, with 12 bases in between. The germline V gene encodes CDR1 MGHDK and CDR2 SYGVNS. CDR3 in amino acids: CASSDYGQLSGANVLTF. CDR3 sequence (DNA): TGTGCCAGCAGTGACTACGGACAGCTCTCTGGGGCCAACGTCCTGACTTTC.

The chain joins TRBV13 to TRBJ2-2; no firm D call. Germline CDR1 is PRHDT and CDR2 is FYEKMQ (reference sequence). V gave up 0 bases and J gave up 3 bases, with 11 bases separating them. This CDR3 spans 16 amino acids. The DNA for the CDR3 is TGTGCCAGCAGCTTAGGCCCTCCCGCAGACACCGGGGAGCTGTTTTTT. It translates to CASSLGPPADTGELFF.

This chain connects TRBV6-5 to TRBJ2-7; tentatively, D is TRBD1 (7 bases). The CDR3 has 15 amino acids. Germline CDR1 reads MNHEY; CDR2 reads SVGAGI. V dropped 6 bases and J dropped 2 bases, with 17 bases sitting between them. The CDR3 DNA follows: TGTGCCAGCAGATCGGGGCAGGGGGAGGCCTACGAGCAGTACTTC. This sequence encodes CASRSGQGEAYEQYF.

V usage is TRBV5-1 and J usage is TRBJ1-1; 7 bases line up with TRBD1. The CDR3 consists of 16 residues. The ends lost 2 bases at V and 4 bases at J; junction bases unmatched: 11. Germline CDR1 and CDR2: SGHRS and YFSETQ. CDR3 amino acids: CASSFGDSGGVTEAFF. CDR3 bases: TGCGCCAGCAGCTTTGGGGACAGCGGAGGTGTCACTGAAGCTTTCTTT.

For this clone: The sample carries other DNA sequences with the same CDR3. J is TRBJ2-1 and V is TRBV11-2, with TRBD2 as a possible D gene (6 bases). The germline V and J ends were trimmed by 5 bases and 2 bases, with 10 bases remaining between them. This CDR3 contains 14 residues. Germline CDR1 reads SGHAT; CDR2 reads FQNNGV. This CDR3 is CASSLTRTYNEQFF. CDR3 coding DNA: TGTGCCAGCAGCCTGACTAGGACCTACAATGAGCAGTTCTTC.

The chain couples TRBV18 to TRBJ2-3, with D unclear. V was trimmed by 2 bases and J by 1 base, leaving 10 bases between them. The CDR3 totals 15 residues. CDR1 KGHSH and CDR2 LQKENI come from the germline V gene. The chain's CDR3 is CASSPLSVGTDTQYF. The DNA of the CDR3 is TGTGCCAGCTCACCATTATCTGTCGGCACAGATACGCAGTATTTT.

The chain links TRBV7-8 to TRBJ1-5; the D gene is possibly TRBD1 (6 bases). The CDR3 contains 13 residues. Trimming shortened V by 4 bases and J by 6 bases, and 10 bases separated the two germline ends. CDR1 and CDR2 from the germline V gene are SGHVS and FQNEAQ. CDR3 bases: TGTGCCAGCAGCTCCCCGGACAGTCAGCCCCAGCATTTT. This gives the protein CASSSPDSQPQHF.

CDR3 sequence (DNA): TGTGCCAGCAGCTTAGGCATTGAAGAGACCCAGTACTTC. This codes for CASSLGIEETQYF. This sequence joins TRBV7-2 and TRBJ2-5; D unresolved. CDR3 length: 13 residues. Deletions cut 1 base from V and 3 bases from J, with 6 bases between. CDR1 is SGHTA, CDR2 FQGNSA, per germline.

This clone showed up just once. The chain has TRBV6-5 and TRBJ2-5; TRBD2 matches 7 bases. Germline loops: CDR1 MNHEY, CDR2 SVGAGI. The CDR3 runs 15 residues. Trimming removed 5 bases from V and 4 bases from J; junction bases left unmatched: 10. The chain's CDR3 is CASSRTSDLRETQYF. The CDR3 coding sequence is TGTGCCAGCAGTAGAACTAGCGACCTACGAGAGACCCAGTACTTC.

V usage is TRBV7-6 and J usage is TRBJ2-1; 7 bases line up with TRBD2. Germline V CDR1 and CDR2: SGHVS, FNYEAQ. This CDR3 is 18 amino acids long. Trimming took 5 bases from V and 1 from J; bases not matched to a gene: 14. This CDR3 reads CASSPTLTIGGSYNEQFF. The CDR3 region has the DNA TGTGCCAGCAGCCCCACCTTGACTATCGGGGGGTCCTACAATGAGCAGTTCTTC. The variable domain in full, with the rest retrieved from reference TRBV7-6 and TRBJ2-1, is GAGVSQSPRYKVTKRGQDVALRCDPISGHVSLYWYRQALGQGPEFLTYFNYEAQQDKSGLPNDRFSAERPEGSISTLTIQRTEQRDSAMYRCASSPTLTIGGSYNEQFFGPGTRLTVL.

CDR3: CASSSYTGNRRNQPQHF. The CDR3 bases are TGCGCCAGCAGCTCATATACAGGGAACCGTAGGAATCAGCCCCAGCATTTT. This chain uses TRBV5-1 with TRBJ1-5; D is possibly TRBD1 (6 bases). Trimming left V 3 bases short and J 4 bases short, with 20 bases between. Germline-derived CDR1 and CDR2 are SGHRS and YFSETQ. CDR3 length: 17 amino acids.

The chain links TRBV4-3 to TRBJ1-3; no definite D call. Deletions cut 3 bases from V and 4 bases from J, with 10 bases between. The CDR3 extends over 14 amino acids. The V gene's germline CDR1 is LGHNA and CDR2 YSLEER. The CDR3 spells CASSHARTGNTIYF. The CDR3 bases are TGCGCCAGCAGCCACGCCCGAACAGGAAACACCATATATTTT.

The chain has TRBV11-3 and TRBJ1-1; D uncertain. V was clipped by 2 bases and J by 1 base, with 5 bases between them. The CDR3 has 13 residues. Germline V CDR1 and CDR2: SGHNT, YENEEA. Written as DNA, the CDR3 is TGTGCCAGCAGCTTAAGATCGAACACTGAAGCTTTCTTT. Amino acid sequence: CASSLRSNTEAFF.

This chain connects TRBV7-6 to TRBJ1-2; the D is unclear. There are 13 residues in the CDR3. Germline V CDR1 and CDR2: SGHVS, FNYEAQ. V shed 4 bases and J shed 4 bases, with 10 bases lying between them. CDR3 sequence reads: CASSSSGGYGYTF. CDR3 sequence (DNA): TGTGCCAGCAGCTCGTCAGGAGGCTATGGCTACACCTTC.

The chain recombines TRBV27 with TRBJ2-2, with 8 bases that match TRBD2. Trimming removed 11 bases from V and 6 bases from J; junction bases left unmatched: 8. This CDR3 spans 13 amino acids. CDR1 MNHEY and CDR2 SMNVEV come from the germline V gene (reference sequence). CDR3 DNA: TGTGCCTCAGTTAGCGGGGCCCCCGGGGAGCTGTTTTTT. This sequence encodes CASVSGAPGELFF.

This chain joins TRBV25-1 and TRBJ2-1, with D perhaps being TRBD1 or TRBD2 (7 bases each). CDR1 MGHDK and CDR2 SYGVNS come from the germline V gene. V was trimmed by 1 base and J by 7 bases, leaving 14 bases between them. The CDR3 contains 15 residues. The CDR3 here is CASSEWARGGNEQFF. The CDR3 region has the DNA TGTGCCAGCAGTGAATGGGCCAGGGGGGGAAATGAGCAGTTCTTC. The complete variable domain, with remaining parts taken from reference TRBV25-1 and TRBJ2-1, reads EADIYQTPRYLVIGTGKKITLECSQTMGHDKMYWYQQDPGMELHLIHYSYGVNSTEKGDLSSESTVSRIRTEHFPLTLESARPSHTSQYLCASSEWARGGNEQFFGPGTRLTVL.